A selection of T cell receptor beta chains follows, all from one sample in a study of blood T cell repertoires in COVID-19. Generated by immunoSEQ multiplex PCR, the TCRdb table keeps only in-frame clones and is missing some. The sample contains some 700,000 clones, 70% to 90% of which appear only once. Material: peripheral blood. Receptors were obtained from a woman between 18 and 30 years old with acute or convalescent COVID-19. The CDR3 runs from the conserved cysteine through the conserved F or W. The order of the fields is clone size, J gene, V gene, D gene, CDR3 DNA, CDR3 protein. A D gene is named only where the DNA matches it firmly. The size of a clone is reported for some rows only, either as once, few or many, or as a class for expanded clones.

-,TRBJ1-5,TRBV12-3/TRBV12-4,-,TGTGCCAGCAACAGGGCGGAACAGCCCCAGCATTTT,CASNRAEQPQHF
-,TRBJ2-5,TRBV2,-,TGTGCCAGCAGTGACCACAGGCTGGAGACCCAGTACTTC,CASSDHRLETQYF
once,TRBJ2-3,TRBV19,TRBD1,TGTGCCAGTAGGTCCTCGGGACAGGGCACAGATACGCAGTATTTT,CASRSSGQGTDTQYF
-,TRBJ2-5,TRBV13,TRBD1,TGTGCCAGCAGCTTATCGACAGGGGGCGAAGAGACCCAGTACTTC,CASSLSTGGEETQYF
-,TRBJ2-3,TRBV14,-,TGTGCCAGCAGCCCTCCTGGGCCCTGGGGCGATACGCAGTATTTT,CASSPPGPWGDTQYF
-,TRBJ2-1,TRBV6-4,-,TGTGCCAGCAGTGTGACAGCTTACAATGAGCAGTTCTTC,CASSVTAYNEQFF
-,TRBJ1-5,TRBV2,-,TGTGCCAGCAGTGAGTCGCGGTTAGCCGGACAGCCCCAGCATTTT,CASSESRLAGQPQHF
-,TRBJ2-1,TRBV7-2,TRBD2,TGTGCCAGCAGCTCTGCTAGCGGGGATGTCTACAATGAGCAGTTCTTC,CASSSASGDVYNEQFF
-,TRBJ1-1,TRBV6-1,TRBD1,TGTGCCAGCAGTGAGGACAGGAAGTCGGACACTGAAGCTTTCTTT,CASSEDRKSDTEAFF
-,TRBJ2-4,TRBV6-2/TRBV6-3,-,TGTGCCAGCAGTTACCCGACAGCCCTAGCCAAAAACATTCAGTACTTC,CASSYPTALAKNIQYF
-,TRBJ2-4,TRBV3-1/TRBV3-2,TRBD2,TGTGCCAGCAGCCAAGAGCCCCTAGCGGGGGCCGCTCTAGCCAAAAACATTCAGTACTTC,CASSQEPLAGAALAKNIQYF
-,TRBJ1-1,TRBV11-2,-,TGTGCCAGCAGCTTGGGAGGGCACACTGAAGCTTTCTTT,CASSLGGHTEAFF
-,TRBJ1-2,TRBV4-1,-,TGCGCCAGCAGCCAACCTCGTACAGGGACCCGCCTCTATGGCTACACCTTC,CASSQPRTGTRLYGYTF
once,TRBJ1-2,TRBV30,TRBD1,TGTGCCTCAAATCAGGGGGACCCGGGAGGCTACACCTTC,CASNQGDPGGYTF
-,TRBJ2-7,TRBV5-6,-,TGTGCCAGCAGCTTGGAGCAGGGCGTCAGCGAGCAGTACTTC,CASSLEQGVSEQYF
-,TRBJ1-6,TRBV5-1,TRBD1,TGCGCCAGCAGCTCACGGACAGGGGTGGATTCACCCCTCCACTTT,CASSSRTGVDSPLHF
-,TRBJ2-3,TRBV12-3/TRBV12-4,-,TGTGCCAGCAGTTTAAATAGCCTCGATACGCAGTATTTT,CASSLNSLDTQYF
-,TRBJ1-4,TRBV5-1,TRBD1,TGCGCCAGCAGCGTCGTGGGGACAGGAAAAGAAAAACTGTTTTTT,CASSVVGTGKEKLFF
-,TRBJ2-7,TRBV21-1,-,TGTGCCAACGCGCTTCGGGTCTCTCACGAGCAGTACTTC,CANALRVSHEQYF
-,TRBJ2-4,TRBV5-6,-,TGTGCCAGCAGCGTTAGAAGCCTAGCCAAAAACATTCAGTACTTC,CASSVRSLAKNIQYF
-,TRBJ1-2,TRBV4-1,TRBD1,TGCGCCAGCAGCCGGACAGGGCTCGATGGCTACACCTTC,CASSRTGLDGYTF
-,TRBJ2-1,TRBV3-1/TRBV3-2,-,TGTGCCAGCAGCCAAGTGGTCGGGGGTGCCTACAATGAGCAGTTCTTC,CASSQVVGGAYNEQFF
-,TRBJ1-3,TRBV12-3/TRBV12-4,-,TGTGCCAGCACCCTACCACCGGGAAACACCATATATTTT,CASTLPPGNTIYF
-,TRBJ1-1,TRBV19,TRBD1,TGTGCCAGTAGTATAGATCCCAGGGGGCACACTGAAGCTTTCTTT,CASSIDPRGHTEAFF
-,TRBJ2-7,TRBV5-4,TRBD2,TGTGCCAGCAGCTTGGGGGGGGGCGAGCAGTACTTC,CASSLGGGEQYF
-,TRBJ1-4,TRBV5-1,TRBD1,TGCGCCAGCAGCCTTACAGGGGTTTGGGGAACTAATGAAAAACTGTTTTTT,CASSLTGVWGTNEKLFF
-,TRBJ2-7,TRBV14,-,TGTGCCAGCAGCCAAGGGCAACAGCTAAGGGGGTCCTACGAGCAGTACTTC,CASSQGQQLRGSYEQYF
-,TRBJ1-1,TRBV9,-,TGTGCCAGCAGCACTGACCCGGGTAAGAACACTGAAGCTTTCTTT,CASSTDPGKNTEAFF
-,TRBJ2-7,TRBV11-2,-,TGTGCCAGCAGCTTAGCTAGCGAGTACGAGCAGTACTTC,CASSLASEYEQYF
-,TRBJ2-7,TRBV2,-,TGTGCCAGCAGGGGCAGCTCCTACGAGCAGTACTTC,CASRGSSYEQYF
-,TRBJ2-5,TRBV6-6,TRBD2,TGTGCCAGCAGGAGAGCGGGGGGGCAGGAGACCCAGTACTTC,CASRRAGGQETQYF
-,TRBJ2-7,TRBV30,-,TGTGCCTTCCTACCGGGGGAGAGCTACGAGCAGTACTTC,CAFLPGESYEQYF
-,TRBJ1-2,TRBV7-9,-,TGTGCCAGCAGTCTAGATGCAAACTATGGCTACACCTTC,CASSLDANYGYTF